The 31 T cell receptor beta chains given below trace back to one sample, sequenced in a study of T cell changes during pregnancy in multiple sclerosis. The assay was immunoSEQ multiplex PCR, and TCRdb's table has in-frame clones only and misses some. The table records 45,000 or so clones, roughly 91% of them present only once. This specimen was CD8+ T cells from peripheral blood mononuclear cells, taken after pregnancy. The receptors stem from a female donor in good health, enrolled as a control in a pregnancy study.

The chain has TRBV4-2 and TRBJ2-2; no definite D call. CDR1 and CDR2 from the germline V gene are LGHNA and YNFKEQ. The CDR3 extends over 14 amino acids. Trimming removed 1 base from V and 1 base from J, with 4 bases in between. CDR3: CASSQAQNTGELFF. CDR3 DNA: TGTGCCAGCAGCCAAGCCCAGAACACCGGGGAGCTGTTTTTT.

The DNA for the CDR3 is TGTGCCAGCAGTGGTCGGTGGTTTGTGAACACCGGGGAGCTGTTTTTT. Translation gives CASSGRWFVNTGELFF. The rearrangement links TRBV27 to TRBJ2-2, with unresolved D. The germline CDR1 and CDR2 sequences are MNHEY and SMNVEV (reference sequence). CDR3 length equals 16 residues. V dropped 5 bases and J dropped 1 base, with 14 bases sitting between them.

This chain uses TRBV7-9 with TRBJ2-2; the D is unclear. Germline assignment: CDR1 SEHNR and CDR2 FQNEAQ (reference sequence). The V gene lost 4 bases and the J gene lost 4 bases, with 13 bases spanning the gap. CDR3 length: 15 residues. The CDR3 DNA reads TGTGCCAGCAGCTCGCCCTCCGACTCCACCGGGGAGCTGTTTTTT. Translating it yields CASSSPSDSTGELFF. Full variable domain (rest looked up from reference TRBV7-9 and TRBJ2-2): DTGVSQNPRHKITKRGQNVTFRCDPISEHNRLYWYRQTLGQGPEFLTYFQNEAQLEKSRLLSDRFSAERPKGSFSTLEIQRTEQGDSAMYLCASSSPSDSTGELFFGEGSRLTVL.

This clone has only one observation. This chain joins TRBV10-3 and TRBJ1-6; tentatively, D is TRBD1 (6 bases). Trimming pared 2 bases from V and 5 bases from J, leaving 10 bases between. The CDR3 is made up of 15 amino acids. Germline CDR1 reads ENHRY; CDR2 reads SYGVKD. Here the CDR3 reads CAISEPGQNNSPLHF. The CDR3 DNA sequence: TGTGCCATCAGTGAGCCAGGACAGAATAATTCACCCCTCCACTTT.

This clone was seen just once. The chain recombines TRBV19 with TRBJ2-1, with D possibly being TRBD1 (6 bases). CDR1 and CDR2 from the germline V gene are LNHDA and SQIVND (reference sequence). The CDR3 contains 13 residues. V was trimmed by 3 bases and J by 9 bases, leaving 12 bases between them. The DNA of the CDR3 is TGTGCCAGTAGTATGGCAGGGGTGGGTGAGCAGTTCTTC. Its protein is CASSMAGVGEQFF.

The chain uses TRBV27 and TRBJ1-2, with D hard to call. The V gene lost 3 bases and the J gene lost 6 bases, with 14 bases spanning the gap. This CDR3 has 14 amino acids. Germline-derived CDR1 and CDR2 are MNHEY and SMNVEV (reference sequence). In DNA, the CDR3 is TGTGCCAGCAGTTTGAGACACGACAACCATGGCTACACCTTC. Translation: CASSLRHDNHGYTF.

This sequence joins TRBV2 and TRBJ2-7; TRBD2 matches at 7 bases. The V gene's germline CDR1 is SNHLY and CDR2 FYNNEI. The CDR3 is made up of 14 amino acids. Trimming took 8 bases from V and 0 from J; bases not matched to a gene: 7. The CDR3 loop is CASAVTGGSYEQYF. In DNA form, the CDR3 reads TGTGCCAGCGCGGTGACGGGGGGCTCCTACGAGCAGTACTTC.

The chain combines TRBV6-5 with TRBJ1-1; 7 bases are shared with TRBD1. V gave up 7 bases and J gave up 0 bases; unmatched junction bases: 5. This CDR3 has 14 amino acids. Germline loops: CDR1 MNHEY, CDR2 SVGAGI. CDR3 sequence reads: CASIETGMNTEAFF. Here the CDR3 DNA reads TGTGCCAGCATTGAGACAGGGATGAACACTGAAGCTTTCTTT.

The DNA for the CDR3 is TGTGCCAGCAGCCGGACTAGCGGGGGGCTTGGGCAGTTCTTC. Its translation: CASSRTSGGLGQFF. The chain recombines TRBV9 with TRBJ2-1, with TRBD2 matching 14 bases. CDR3 size: 14 residues. After removal of 4 bases from V and 12 bases from J, the junction contained 6 bases not matched to a gene. Germline loops: CDR1 SGDLS, CDR2 YYNGEE.

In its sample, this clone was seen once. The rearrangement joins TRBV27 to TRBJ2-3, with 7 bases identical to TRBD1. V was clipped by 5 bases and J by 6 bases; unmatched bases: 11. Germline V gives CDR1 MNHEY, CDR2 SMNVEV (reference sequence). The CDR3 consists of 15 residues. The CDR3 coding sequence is TGTGCCAGCAGTCCTCGACAGGGCCCGGCCGATACGCAGTATTTT. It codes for CASSPRQGPADTQYF.

CDR3 residues: CASSWTGGGELFF. The CDR3 DNA sequence: TGCGCCAGCAGCTGGACAGGAGGCGGGGAGCTGTTTTTT. J is TRBJ2-2 and V is TRBV4-3, with 7 bases aligning to TRBD1. V gave up 5 bases and J gave up 7 bases; unmatched junction bases: 4. Looked up from germline, CDR1 is LGHNA and CDR2 is YSLEER. The CDR3 contains 13 residues.

The CDR3 nucleotides read TGCGCCAGCAGCCAAGAGGGCTTTAGCTCCTACGAGCAGTACTTC. It yields the protein CASSQEGFSSYEQYF. The rearrangement joins TRBV4-3 to TRBJ2-7; D is ambiguous. The CDR3 is 15 amino acids. Trimming removed 0 bases from V and 0 bases from J, with 9 bases in between. Germline assignment: CDR1 LGHNA and CDR2 YSLEER.

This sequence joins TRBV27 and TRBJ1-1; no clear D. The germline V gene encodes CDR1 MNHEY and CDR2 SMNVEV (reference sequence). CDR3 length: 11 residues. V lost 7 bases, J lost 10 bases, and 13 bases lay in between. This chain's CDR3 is CASTSRGSAFF. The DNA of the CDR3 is TGTGCCAGCACTTCCAGAGGCTCAGCTTTCTTT.

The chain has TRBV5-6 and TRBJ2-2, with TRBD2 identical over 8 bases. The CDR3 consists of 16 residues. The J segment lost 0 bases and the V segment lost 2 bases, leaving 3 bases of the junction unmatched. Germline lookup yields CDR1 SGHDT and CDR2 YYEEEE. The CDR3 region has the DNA TGTGCCAGCAGCTTATTTAGCGGGGCGAACACCGGGGAGCTGTTTTTT. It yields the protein CASSLFSGANTGELFF.

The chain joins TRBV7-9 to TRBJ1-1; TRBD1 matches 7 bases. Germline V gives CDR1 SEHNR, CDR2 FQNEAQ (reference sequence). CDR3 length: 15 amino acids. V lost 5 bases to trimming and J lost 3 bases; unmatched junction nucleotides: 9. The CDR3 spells CASSQTGSPYTEAFF. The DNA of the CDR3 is TGTGCCAGCAGCCAGACAGGGAGCCCTTACACTGAAGCTTTCTTT.

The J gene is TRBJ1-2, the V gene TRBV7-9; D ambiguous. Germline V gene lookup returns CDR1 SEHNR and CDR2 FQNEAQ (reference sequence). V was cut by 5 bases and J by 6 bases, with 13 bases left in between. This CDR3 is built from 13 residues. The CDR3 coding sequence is TGTGCCAGCAGCGATGAGGATCGGGATGGCTACACCTTC. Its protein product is CASSDEDRDGYTF.

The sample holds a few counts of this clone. DNA for the CDR3: TGTGCCAGTTCCCCGGGACAGGGGTTGTACGAGCAGTACTTC. It is translated as CASSPGQGLYEQYF. The chain is built from TRBV19 and TRBJ2-7; 10 nucleotides agree with TRBD1. CDR1 is LNHDA, CDR2 SQIVND, per germline (reference sequence). This CDR3 is 14 amino acids long. V was pared by 8 bases and J by 4 bases, with 8 bases of the junction left unmatched.

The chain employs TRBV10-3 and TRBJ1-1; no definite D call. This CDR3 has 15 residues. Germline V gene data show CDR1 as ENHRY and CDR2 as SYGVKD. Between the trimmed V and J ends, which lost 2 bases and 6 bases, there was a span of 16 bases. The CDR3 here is CAISEPTDAGAEAFF. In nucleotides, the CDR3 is TGTGCCATCAGTGAGCCAACCGACGCGGGAGCTGAAGCTTTCTTT.

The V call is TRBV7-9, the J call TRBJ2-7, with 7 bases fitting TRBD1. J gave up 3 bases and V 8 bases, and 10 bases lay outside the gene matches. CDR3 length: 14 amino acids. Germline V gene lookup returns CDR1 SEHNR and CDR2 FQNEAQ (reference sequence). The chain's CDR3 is CASADPGQLYEQYF. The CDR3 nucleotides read TGTGCCAGCGCGGACCCGGGACAGCTCTACGAGCAGTACTTC.

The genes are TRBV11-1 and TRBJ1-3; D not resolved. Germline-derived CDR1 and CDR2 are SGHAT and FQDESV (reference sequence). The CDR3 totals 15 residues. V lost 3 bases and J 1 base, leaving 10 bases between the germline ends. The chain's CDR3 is CASSLREESGNTIYF. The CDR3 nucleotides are TGTGCCAGCAGCTTGAGGGAAGAATCTGGAAACACCATATATTTT. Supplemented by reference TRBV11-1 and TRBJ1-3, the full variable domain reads EAEVAQSPRYKITEKSQAVAFWCDPISGHATLYWYRQILGQGPELLVQFQDESVVDDSQLPKDRFSAERLKGVDSTLKIQPAELGDSAMYLCASSLREESGNTIYFGEGSWLTVV.

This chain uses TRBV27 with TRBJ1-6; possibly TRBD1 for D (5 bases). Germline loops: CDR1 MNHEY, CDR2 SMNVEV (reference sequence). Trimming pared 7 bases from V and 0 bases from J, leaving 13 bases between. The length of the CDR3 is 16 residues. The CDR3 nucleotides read TGTGCCAGCAACAAGGAGGGGACCTCCTATAATTCACCCCTCCACTTT. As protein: CASNKEGTSYNSPLHF.

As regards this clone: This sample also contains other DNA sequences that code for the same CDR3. CDR3 coding DNA: TGTGCCAGTAGTATACAGGGCTATTCCTACAATGAGCAGTTCTTC. This translates into CASSIQGYSYNEQFF. J is TRBJ2-1 and V is TRBV19; D is perhaps TRBD1 (5 bases). Trimming removed 2 bases from V and 1 base from J, with 9 bases in between. Germline assignment: CDR1 LNHDA and CDR2 SQIVND (reference sequence). The CDR3 is 15 residues long.

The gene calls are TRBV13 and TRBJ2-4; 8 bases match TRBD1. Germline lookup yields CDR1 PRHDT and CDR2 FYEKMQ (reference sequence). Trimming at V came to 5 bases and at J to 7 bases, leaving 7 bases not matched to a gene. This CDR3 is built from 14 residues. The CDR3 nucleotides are TGTGCCAGCAGCCAGGGACAGGTGGGGAACATTCAGTACTTC. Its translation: CASSQGQVGNIQYF.

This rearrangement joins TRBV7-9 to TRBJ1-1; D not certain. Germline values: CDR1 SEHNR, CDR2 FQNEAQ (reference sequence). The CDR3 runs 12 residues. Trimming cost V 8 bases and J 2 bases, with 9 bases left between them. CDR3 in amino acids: CASDRVNTEAFF. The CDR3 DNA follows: TGTGCCAGCGACCGGGTAAACACTGAAGCTTTCTTT.

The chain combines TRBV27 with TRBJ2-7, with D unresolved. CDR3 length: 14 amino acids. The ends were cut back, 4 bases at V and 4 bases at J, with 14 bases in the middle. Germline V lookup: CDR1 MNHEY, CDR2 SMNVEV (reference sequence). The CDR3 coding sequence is TGTGCCAGCAGTTCCCCAGAAACTATTTACGAGCAGTACTTC. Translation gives CASSSPETIYEQYF.

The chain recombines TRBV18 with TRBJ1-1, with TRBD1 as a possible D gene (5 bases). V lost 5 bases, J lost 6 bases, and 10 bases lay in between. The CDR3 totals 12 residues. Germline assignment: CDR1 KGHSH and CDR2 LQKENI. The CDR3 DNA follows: TGTGCCAGCTCAGACCAGGGTTCTGAAGCTTTCTTT. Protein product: CASSDQGSEAFF. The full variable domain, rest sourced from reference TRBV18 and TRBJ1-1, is NAGVMQNPRHLVRRRGQEARLRCSPMKGHSHVYWYRQLPEEGLKFMVYLQKENIIDESGMPKERFSAEFPKEGPSILRIQQVVRGDSAAYFCASSDQGSEAFFGQGTRLTVV.

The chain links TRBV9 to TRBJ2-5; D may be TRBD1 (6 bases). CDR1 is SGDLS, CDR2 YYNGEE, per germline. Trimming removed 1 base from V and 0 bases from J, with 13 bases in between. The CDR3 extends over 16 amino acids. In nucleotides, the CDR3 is TGTGCCAGCAGCGTATGGGACAACGAGAACCAAGAGACCCAGTACTTC. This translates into CASSVWDNENQETQYF.

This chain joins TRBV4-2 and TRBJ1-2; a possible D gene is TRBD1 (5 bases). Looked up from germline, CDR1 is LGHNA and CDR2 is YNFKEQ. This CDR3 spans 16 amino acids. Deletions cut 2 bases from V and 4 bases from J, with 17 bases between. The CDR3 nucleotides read TGTGCCAGCAGCCAATGGGGCCCGGGGGACGGCTATGGCTACACCTTC. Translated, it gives CASSQWGPGDGYGYTF.

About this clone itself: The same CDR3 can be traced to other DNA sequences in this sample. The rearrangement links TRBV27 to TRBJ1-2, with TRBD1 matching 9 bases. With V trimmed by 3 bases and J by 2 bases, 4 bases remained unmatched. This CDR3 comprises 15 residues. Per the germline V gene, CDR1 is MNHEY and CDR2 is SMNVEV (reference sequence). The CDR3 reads CASSLSGTGNYGYTF. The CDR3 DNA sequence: TGTGCCAGCAGTTTGTCAGGGACAGGGAACTATGGCTACACCTTC.

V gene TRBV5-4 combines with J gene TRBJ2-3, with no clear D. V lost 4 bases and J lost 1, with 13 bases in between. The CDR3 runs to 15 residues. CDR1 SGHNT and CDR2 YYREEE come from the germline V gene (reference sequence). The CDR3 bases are TGTGCCAGCAGCCAATTAGCCTCTGGCACAGATACGCAGTATTTT. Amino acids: CASSQLASGTDTQYF.

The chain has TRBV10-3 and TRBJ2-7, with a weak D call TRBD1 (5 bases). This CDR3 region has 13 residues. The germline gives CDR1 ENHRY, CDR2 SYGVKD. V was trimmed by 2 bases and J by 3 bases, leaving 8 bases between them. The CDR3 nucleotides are TGTGCCATCAGTGAGGGTACAGGCTACGAGCAGTACTTC. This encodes CAISEGTGYEQYF.